The rows below give T cell receptor beta chains drawn from one sample of a study of CD8 T cells in ankylosing spondylitis. A single record per CDR3 protein comes from TCRdb applying MiXCR to the 5' RACE reads. Among some 240,000 distinct CDR3 sequences listed, over 15% were seen once. Sequencing was done on a sample of blood, either unsorted or a sorted T cell fraction (not recorded which). All receptors derive from a male donor with ankylosing spondylitis or in good health (not recorded which). Each CDR3 is given with its conserved first and last residue. Each record gives: D gene, V gene, clone size, J gene, CDR3 protein, CDR3 DNA. A D gene is named only where the DNA matches it firmly. Where a row states a size, it is once, few, many or the class of an expanded clone; other rows omit it.

>NA|TRBV27|NA|TRBJ1-1
CASSLAGLTTEAFF
TGTGCCAGCAGTTTGGCAGGACTGACCACTGAAGCTTTCTTT
>NA|TRBV5-6|few|TRBJ2-1
CASSLGLETVYNEQFF
TGTGCCAGCAGCTTGGGGCTAGAAACCGTATACAATGAGCAGTTCTTC
>TRBD1|TRBV4-3|NA|TRBJ2-3
CASSQDWTGGSTDTQYF
TGCGCCAGCAGCCAAGACTGGACAGGGGGGAGCACAGATACGCAGTATTTT
>TRBD2|TRBV4-3|NA|TRBJ2-5
CASSQDVAGGETQYF
TGCGCCAGCAGCCAAGATGTAGCGGGAGGGGAGACCCAGTACTTC
>TRBD2|TRBV10-3|many|TRBJ2-1
CAISDTTSGRALEQFF
TGTGCCATCAGTGATACAACTAGCGGGAGGGCGCTTGAGCAGTTCTTC
>NA|TRBV29-1|few|TRBJ2-7
CSVEDAGSYEQYF
TGCAGCGTTGAAGATGCCGGGAGCTACGAGCAGTACTTC
>NA|TRBV5-1|many|TRBJ1-1
CASSLGIEAFF
TGCGCCAGCAGCTTGGGGATTGAAGCTTTCTTT
>NA|TRBV6-5|NA|TRBJ1-3
CASSYDLSGNTIYF
TGTGCCAGCAGTTACGACCTCTCTGGAAACACCATATATTTT
>NA|TRBV29-1|NA|TRBJ2-7
CSVEQGGYEQYF
TGCAGCGTTGAACAGGGCGGCTACGAGCAGTACTTC
>TRBD1|TRBV5-1|NA|TRBJ2-6
CASSVAGQGAGANVLTF
TGCGCCAGCAGCGTCGCCGGACAGGGAGCTGGGGCCAACGTCCTGACTTTC
>TRBD2|TRBV27|NA|TRBJ2-5
CASRLAGVGETQYF
TGTGCCAGCAGACTAGCGGGAGTTGGGGAGACCCAGTACTTC
>NA|TRBV14|many|TRBJ2-1
CASSQVDEINHQFF
TGTGCCAGCAGCCAAGTGGACGAGATAAACCATCAGTTCTTC
>NA|TRBV5-1|NA|TRBJ2-1
CASSLAPREYNEQFF
TGCGCCAGCAGCTTGGCGCCGAGGGAATACAATGAGCAGTTCTTC
>NA|TRBV5-1|many|TRBJ1-5
CASSLVRSINSNQPQHF
TGCGCCAGCAGCTTGGTTCGGTCCATTAATAGCAATCAGCCCCAGCATTTT
>NA|TRBV11-2|NA|TRBJ2-3
CASSLDGSWDTDTQYF
TGTGCCAGCAGCTTAGATGGGTCTTGGGACACAGATACGCAGTATTTT
>NA|TRBV6-1|few|TRBJ2-1
CASSAVDTSYNEQFF
TGTGCCAGCAGTGCCGTAGACACTTCCTACAATGAGCAGTTCTTC
>TRBD2|TRBV11-3|NA|TRBJ2-3
CASSLLSTSGASGDLFTDTQYF
TGTGCCAGCAGCTTACTCTCGACCTCGGGTGCTAGCGGGGATTTATTCACCGATACGCAGTATTTT
>NA|TRBV4-1|NA|TRBJ1-1
CASSQNAASPKEAFF
TGCGCCAGCAGCCAGAACGCAGCCAGCCCGAAGGAAGCTTTCTTT
>TRBD1|TRBV7-6|few|TRBJ2-3
CASSSYDRVTDTQYF
TGTGCCAGCAGCTCCTACGACAGGGTGACAGATACGCAGTATTTT
>NA|TRBV5-1|few|TRBJ2-5
CASSLSQGGGETQYF
TGCGCCAGCAGCTTGTCACAGGGAGGGGGAGAGACCCAGTACTTC
>TRBD1|TRBV2|many|TRBJ2-3
CASTGVGTGRADTQYF
TGTGCCAGCACGGGGGTAGGGACAGGACGCGCAGATACGCAGTATTTT
>NA|TRBV12-3/TRBV12-4|NA|TRBJ2-7
CASSQNFYEQYF
TGTGCCAGCAGTCAAAATTTCTACGAGCAGTACTTC
>NA|TRBV6-1|few|TRBJ2-3
CASSLSDRSDTQYF
TGTGCCAGCAGCCTCAGCGATCGTTCGGATACGCAGTATTTT
>NA|TRBV6-2/TRBV6-3|NA|TRBJ1-6
CASRPGRENSPLHF
TGTGCCAGCAGACCCGGGAGGGAGAATTCACCCCTCCACTTT
>TRBD2|TRBV6-1|NA|TRBJ2-2
CASSTSGRWTGELFF
TGTGCCAGCAGTACCAGCGGGAGGTGGACCGGGGAGCTGTTTTTT